A selection of T cell receptor beta chains follows, all from one sample in a study of Ad26.COV2.S vaccination and SARS-CoV-2 variants. TCRdb's copy holds only in-frame clones and misses some; the assay was immunoSEQ multiplex PCR. The sample consists of 350,000 to 450,000 clones, roughly 94% of them appearing once. Sequences were derived from peripheral blood, sampled after recovery from COVID-19. The receptors originated from a human donor who had recovered from COVID-19. Both conserved end residues are part of each CDR3. A D gene is named only where the DNA matches it firmly. The size field is filled for only some rows; it gives once, few, many or a size class.

V	J	D	size	CDR3	DNA
TRBV15	TRBJ1-5	.	.	CATSRDLEGVTHF	TGTGCCACCAGCAGAGATTTGGAGGGTGTGACGCATTTT
TRBV7-9	TRBJ2-5	TRBD1	once	CASSSTGPETQYF	TGTGCCAGCAGCTCGACAGGGCCAGAGACCCAGTACTTC
TRBV10-1	TRBJ2-5	.	.	CASSDSGVSETQYF	TGCGCCAGCAGTGACTCGGGGGTATCAGAGACCCAGTACTTC
TRBV7-6	TRBJ2-6	.	.	CASSPVSRDTSGANVLTF	TGTGCCAGCAGCCCCGTATCTCGTGACACCTCTGGGGCCAACGTCCTGACTTTC
TRBV5-4	TRBJ2-7	.	.	CAWGGPYEQYF	TGTGCCTGGGGGGGCCCGTACGAGCAGTACTTC
TRBV3-1/TRBV3-2	TRBJ1-3	.	once	CASSLVVGNTIYF	TGTGCCAGCAGCCTGGTGGTGGGAAACACCATATATTTT
TRBV5-1	TRBJ1-6	.	.	CASSQGNGGSPLHF	TGCGCCAGCAGCCAGGGGAATGGAGGCTCACCCCTCCACTTT
TRBV19	TRBJ1-5	TRBD1	.	CASTLRDSPHGNQPQHF	TGTGCCAGTACCCTCCGGGACAGCCCCCATGGCAATCAGCCCCAGCATTTT
TRBV6-5	TRBJ2-7	.	.	CASRTGSAPLGQYF	TGTGCCAGCAGAACCGGGAGCGCTCCTCTCGGGCAGTACTTC
TRBV6-6	TRBJ2-2	.	.	CASSYSGGRGTGELFF	TGTGCCAGCAGTTACTCGGGGGGGCGCGGCACCGGGGAGCTGTTTTTT
TRBV18	TRBJ2-3	.	.	CAEQGGPRNTQYF	TGTGCCGAGCAGGGGGGCCCACGTAATACGCAGTATTTT
TRBV7-9	TRBJ2-7	.	.	CALRDYTYEQYF	TGTGCCCTCCGGGATTACACCTACGAGCAGTACTTC
TRBV19	TRBJ2-2	TRBD2	.	CASTSGRGLGDTGELFF	TGTGCCAGTACCTCGGGGAGGGGACTTGGAGACACCGGGGAGCTGTTTTTT
TRBV6-2/TRBV6-3	TRBJ2-7	TRBD2	once	CASSLPGGDYEQYF	TGTGCCAGCAGTCTACCTGGGGGGGACTACGAGCAGTACTTC
TRBV27	TRBJ2-3	.	.	CASSYQGTDTQYF	TGTGCCAGCAGTTACCAAGGCACAGATACGCAGTATTTT
TRBV5-1	TRBJ1-2	.	.	CASSSPDSSPYGYTF	TGCGCCAGCAGCTCTCCCGACTCCAGCCCCTATGGCTACACCTTC
TRBV5-1	TRBJ1-1	.	.	CASSVGGLGNTEAFF	TGCGCCAGCAGCGTAGGGGGTCTAGGGAACACTGAAGCTTTCTTT
TRBV7-2	TRBJ1-5	.	.	CASSPDQGSNQPQHF	TGTGCCAGCAGCCCTGACCAGGGAAGCAATCAGCCCCAGCATTTT
TRBV3-1/TRBV3-2	TRBJ1-3	TRBD1	.	CASSQEQGVVGNTIYF	TGTGCCAGCAGCCAAGAACAGGGGGTGGTTGGAAACACCATATATTTT
TRBV2	TRBJ2-7	.	.	CASSETRDLYEQYF	TGTGCCAGCAGTGAGACTAGGGATCTGTACGAGCAGTACTTC
TRBV5-5	TRBJ2-2	TRBD2	.	CASSLGLSGRGELFF	TGTGCCAGCAGCCTGGGACTATCGGGGCGCGGGGAGCTGTTTTTT
TRBV7-2	TRBJ1-2	TRBD1	.	CASSLPGQGGYTF	TGTGCCAGCAGCTTACCCGGACAGGGTGGCTACACCTTC
TRBV11-1	TRBJ2-1	TRBD1	.	CASSSDRGTYNEQFF	TGTGCCAGCAGCTCGGACAGGGGGACCTACAATGAGCAGTTCTTC
TRBV5-6	TRBJ1-1	.	.	CASSFSLLNTEAFF	TGTGCCAGCAGCTTTTCACTTCTGAACACTGAAGCTTTCTTT
TRBV9	TRBJ1-1	.	.	CASSAGTGTEAFF	TGTGCCAGCAGCGCCGGGACGGGCACTGAAGCTTTCTTT
TRBV4-1	TRBJ1-6	.	few	CASSQDAAVNSPLHF	TGCGCCAGCAGCCAAGATGCGGCTGTTAATTCACCCCTCCACTTT
TRBV5-6	TRBJ1-5	.	.	CASSRRGGNQPQHF	TGTGCCAGCAGTCGCAGGGGAGGCAATCAGCCCCAGCATTTT
TRBV27	TRBJ2-7	TRBD1	once	CASSLTGSSYEQYF	TGTGCCAGCAGTCTGACAGGGAGCTCCTACGAGCAGTACTTC
TRBV29-1	TRBJ2-7	TRBD1	.	CSVRRDRVLYEQYF	TGCAGCGTGAGAAGGGACAGGGTGCTCTACGAGCAGTACTTC
TRBV11-2	TRBJ1-2	TRBD1	.	CASSLFLRGRDYGYTF	TGTGCCAGCAGCTTATTCTTAAGGGGGCGCGACTATGGCTACACCTTC
TRBV3-1/TRBV3-2	TRBJ2-7	.	.	CASSQGPDSTYEQYF	TGTGCCAGCAGCCAAGGGCCTGACAGCACCTACGAGCAGTACTTC
TRBV6-5	TRBJ2-6	.	.	CASLLHSGANVLTF	TGTGCCAGCCTACTGCACTCTGGGGCCAACGTCCTGACTTTC
TRBV27	TRBJ2-2	.	.	CASSFQAGGRTGELFF	TGTGCCAGCAGTTTTCAGGCAGGCGGAAGGACCGGGGAGCTGTTTTTT
TRBV7-7	TRBJ1-1	.	.	CASSLARGPGNTEAFF	TGTGCTAGCAGCTTAGCCCGGGGACCAGGGAACACTGAAGCTTTCTTT
TRBV7-3	TRBJ2-3	.	.	CASSHPMRGGSTDTQYF	TGTGCCAGCAGCCACCCCATGCGCGGGGGCAGCACAGATACGCAGTATTTT
TRBV3-1/TRBV3-2	TRBJ2-2	.	.	CASSQLDSPNTGELFF	TGTGCCAGCAGCCAATTGGACAGTCCGAACACCGGGGAGCTGTTTTTT
TRBV7-2	TRBJ2-2	.	.	CASSLATTNTGELFF	TGTGCCAGCAGCTTGGCGACTACAAACACCGGGGAGCTGTTTTTT
TRBV6-5	TRBJ2-1	TRBD2	.	CASSSTSGGFNEQFF	TGTGCCAGCAGTTCGACTAGCGGGGGGTTCAATGAGCAGTTCTTC
TRBV5-4	TRBJ2-5	TRBD1	.	CASSLTGERETQYF	TGTGCCAGCAGCTTAACAGGGGAGCGAGAGACCCAGTACTTC
TRBV9	TRBJ2-1	.	.	CASASRLEGSYNEQFF	TGTGCCAGCGCGAGTAGGCTCGAGGGGTCCTACAATGAGCAGTTCTTC
TRBV9	TRBJ1-2	.	.	CASSGAGGLNYGYTF	TGTGCCAGCAGCGGCGCGGGAGGCCTTAACTATGGCTACACCTTC
TRBV11-2	TRBJ1-3	.	.	CASSSPGLGGNTIYF	TGTGCCAGCAGCTCTCCAGGGTTGGGTGGAAACACCATATATTTT
TRBV9	TRBJ2-6	.	.	CASSVAPSGANVLTF	TGTGCCAGCAGCGTAGCCCCCTCTGGGGCCAACGTCCTGACTTTC
TRBV11-2	TRBJ1-6	.	few	CASSLVRQQNSPLHF	TGTGCCAGCAGCTTAGTGCGGCAGCAAAATTCACCCCTCCACTTT
TRBV6-5	TRBJ2-7	.	.	CASSQVRAHEQYF	TGTGCCAGCAGCCAAGTGAGGGCCCACGAGCAGTACTTC
TRBV6-5	TRBJ1-1	.	.	CASSTRGDTEAFF	TGTGCCAGCAGTACCAGGGGTGACACTGAAGCTTTCTTT
TRBV28	TRBJ1-1	.	.	CASSEWTEKNTEAFF	TGTGCCAGCAGTGAATGGACAGAAAAGAACACTGAAGCTTTCTTT
TRBV19	TRBJ1-3	.	few	CASSPTASGNTIYF	TGTGCCAGTAGTCCGACAGCTTCTGGAAACACCATATATTTT
TRBV5-4	TRBJ1-1	.	.	CASSLGPQTEAFF	TGTGCCAGCAGCTTGGGTCCTCAGACTGAAGCTTTCTTT
TRBV5-1	TRBJ1-1	.	.	CASSLQGFTEAFF	TGCGCCAGCAGCTTACAGGGTTTCACTGAAGCTTTCTTT
TRBV9	TRBJ1-2	TRBD1	.	CASSEFDRGPYGYTF	TGTGCCAGCAGCGAATTTGACAGGGGGCCCTATGGCTACACCTTC
TRBV6-5	TRBJ1-1	TRBD1	.	CASRTGATEAFF	TGTGCCAGCAGGACAGGGGCCACTGAAGCTTTCTTT
TRBV11-2	TRBJ2-2	.	.	CASSLASPKAGELFF	TGTGCCAGCAGCTTGGCGTCGCCCAAGGCCGGGGAGCTGTTTTTT
TRBV7-2	TRBJ2-5	TRBD1	few	CASSYMPGQVQGGQYF	TGTGCCAGCAGCTATATGCCGGGACAGGTTCAAGGGGGCCAGTACTTC
TRBV19	TRBJ2-1	.	few	CASSILEPTTNFRDNEQFF	TGTGCCAGTAGTATCCTTGAGCCAACCACAAATTTCCGCGACAATGAGCAGTTCTTC
TRBV6-5	TRBJ1-1	.	.	CASSWQKLNTEAFF	TGTGCCAGCAGTTGGCAGAAATTGAACACTGAAGCTTTCTTT
TRBV4-1	TRBJ2-1	TRBD1	.	CASSPRFRGTGGDNEQFF	TGCGCCAGCAGCCCGAGATTTAGAGGGACAGGGGGGGATAATGAGCAGTTCTTC
TRBV3-1/TRBV3-2	TRBJ1-1	.	.	CASSPGGRIEAFF	TGTGCCAGCAGCCCGGGGGGGCGAATTGAAGCTTTCTTT
TRBV7-8	TRBJ2-6	TRBD1	.	CASSTRTGPGASGANVLTF	TGTGCCAGCAGCACCCGGACAGGGCCAGGGGCCTCTGGGGCCAACGTCCTGACTTTC
TRBV15	TRBJ1-1	.	.	CATSRDKVATEAFF	TGTGCCACCAGCAGAGATAAGGTGGCGACTGAAGCTTTCTTT